This T cell receptor beta chain was identified during a study of blood T cell repertoires in COVID-19. CDR3 length equals 18 residues. Germline CDR1 reads MNHEY; CDR2 reads SMNVEV (reference sequence). The ends were cut back, 3 bases at V and 3 bases at J, with 24 bases in the middle. Method: immunoSEQ multiplex PCR; TCRdb's copy keeps in-frame clones and lacks some. The repertoire holds approximately 290,000 clones, with around 87% as singletons. The genes are TRBV27 and TRBJ2-7, with a tentative D call TRBD1 (6 bases). The sample comprised PBMCs or T cells enriched from blood (not recorded which). The TCR comes from a woman aged 18-29 years with acute COVID-19. CDR3 nucleotide sequence: TGTGCCAGCAGTTTTTTCTCTCGACAGGCGAGCAACATCTACGAGCAGTACTTC. Translation gives CASSFFSRQASNIYEQYF.